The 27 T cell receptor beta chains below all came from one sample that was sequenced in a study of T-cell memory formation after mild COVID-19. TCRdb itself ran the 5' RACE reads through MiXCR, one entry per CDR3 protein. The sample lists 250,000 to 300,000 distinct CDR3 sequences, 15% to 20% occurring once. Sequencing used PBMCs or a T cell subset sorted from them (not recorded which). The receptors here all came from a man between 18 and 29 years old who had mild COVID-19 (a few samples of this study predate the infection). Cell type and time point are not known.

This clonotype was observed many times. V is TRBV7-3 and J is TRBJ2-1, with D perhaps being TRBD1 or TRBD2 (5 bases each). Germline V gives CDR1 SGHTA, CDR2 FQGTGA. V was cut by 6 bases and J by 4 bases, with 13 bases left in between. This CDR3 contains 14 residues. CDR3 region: CASSWDPGYNEQFF. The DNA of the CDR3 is TGTGCCAGCAGTTGGGACCCAGGGTACAATGAGCAGTTCTTC.

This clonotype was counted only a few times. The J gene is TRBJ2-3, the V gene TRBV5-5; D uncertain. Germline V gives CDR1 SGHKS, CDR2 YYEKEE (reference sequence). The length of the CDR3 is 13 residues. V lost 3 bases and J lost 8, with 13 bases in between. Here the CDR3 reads CASSSRPGVTQYF. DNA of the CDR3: TGTGCCAGCAGCTCTCGTCCCGGAGTTACGCAGTATTTT. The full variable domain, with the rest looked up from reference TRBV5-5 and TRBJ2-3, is DAGVTQSPTHLIKTRGQQVTLRCSPISGHKSVSWYQQVLGQGPQFIFQYYEKEERGRGNFPDRFSARQFPNYSSELNVNALLLGDSALYLCASSSRPGVTQYFGPGTRLTVL.

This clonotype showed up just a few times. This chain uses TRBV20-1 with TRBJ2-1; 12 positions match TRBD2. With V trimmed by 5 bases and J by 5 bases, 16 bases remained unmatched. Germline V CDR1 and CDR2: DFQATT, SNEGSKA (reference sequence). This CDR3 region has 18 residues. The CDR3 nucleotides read TGCAGTGCTCGTGCCCCCCCACTAGCGGGGGGCTTTAACAATGAGCAGTTCTTC. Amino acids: CSARAPPLAGGFNNEQFF.

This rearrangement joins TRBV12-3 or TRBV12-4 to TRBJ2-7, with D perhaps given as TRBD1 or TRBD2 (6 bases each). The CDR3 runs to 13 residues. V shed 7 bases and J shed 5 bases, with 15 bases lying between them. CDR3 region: CASKRGVLDEQYF. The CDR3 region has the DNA TGTGCCAGCAAGAGGGGGGTTTTGGACGAGCAGTACTTC.

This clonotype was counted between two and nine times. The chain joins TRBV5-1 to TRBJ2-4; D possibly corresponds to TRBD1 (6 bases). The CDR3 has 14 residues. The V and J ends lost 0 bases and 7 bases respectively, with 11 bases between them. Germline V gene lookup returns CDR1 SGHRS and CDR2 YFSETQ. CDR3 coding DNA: TGCGCCAGCAGCTTGGGTGAGGGGGTCAACATTCAGTACTTC. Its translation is CASSLGEGVNIQYF.

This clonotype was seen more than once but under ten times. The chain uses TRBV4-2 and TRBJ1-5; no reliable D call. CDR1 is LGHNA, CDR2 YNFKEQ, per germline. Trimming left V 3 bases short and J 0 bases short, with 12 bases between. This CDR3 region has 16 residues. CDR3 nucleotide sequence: TGTGCCAGCAGCCAGGAAGCAGGCAATAGCAATCAGCCCCAGCATTTT. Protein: CASSQEAGNSNQPQHF.

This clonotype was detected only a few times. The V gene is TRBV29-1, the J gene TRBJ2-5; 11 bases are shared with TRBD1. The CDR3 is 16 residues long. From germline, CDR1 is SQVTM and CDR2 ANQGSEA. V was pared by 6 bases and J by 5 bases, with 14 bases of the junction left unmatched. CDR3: CSVGRSWTGGRETQYF. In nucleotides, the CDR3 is TGCAGCGTGGGGCGGAGCTGGACAGGGGGCCGGGAGACCCAGTACTTC.

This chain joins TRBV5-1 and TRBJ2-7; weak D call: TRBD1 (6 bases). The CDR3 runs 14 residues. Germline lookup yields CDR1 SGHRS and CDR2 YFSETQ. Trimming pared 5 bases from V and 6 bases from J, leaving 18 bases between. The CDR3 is CASRGLRGCCEQYF. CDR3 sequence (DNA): TGCGCCAGCAGAGGACTCAGGGGATGTTGCGAGCAGTACTTC. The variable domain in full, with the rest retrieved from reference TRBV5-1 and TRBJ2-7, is KAGVTQTPRYLIKTRGQQVTLSCSPISGHRSVSWYQQTPGQGLQFLFEYFSETQRNKGNFPGRFSGRQFSNSRSEMNVSTLELGDSALYLCASRGLRGCCEQYFGPGTRLTVT.

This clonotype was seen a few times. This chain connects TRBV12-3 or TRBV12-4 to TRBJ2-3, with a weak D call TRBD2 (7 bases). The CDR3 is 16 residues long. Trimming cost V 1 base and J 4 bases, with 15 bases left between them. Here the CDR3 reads CASSLGGGPPADTQYF. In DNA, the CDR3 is TGTGCCAGCAGTTTAGGCGGGGGCCCGCCAGCAGATACGCAGTATTTT.

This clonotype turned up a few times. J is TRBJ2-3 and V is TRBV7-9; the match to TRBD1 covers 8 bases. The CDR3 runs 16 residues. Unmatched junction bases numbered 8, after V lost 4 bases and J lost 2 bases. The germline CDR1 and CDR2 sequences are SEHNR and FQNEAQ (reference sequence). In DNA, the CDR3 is TGTGCCAGCAGCTCCTCCGGGACAGGACACACAGATACGCAGTATTTT. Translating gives CASSSSGTGHTDTQYF.

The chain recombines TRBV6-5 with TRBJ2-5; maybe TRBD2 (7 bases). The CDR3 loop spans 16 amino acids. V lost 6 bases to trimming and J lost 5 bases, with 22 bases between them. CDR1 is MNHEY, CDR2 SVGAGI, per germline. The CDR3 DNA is TGTGCCAGCAGCCTATGGGTGGGGGGGCCTCGTGAGACCCAGTACTTC. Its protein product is CASSLWVGGPRETQYF.

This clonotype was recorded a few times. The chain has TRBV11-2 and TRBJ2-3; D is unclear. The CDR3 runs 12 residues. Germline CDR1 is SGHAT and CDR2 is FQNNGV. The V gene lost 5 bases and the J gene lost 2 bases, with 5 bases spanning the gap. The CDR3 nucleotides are TGTGCCAGCAGCATAGCCACAGATACGCAGTATTTT. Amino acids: CASSIATDTQYF.

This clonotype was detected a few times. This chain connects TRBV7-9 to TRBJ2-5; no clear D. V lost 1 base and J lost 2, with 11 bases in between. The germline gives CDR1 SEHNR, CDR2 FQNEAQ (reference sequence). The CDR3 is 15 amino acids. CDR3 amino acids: CASSLEAGRQETQYF. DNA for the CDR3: TGTGCCAGCAGCTTAGAGGCAGGTCGACAAGAGACCCAGTACTTC.

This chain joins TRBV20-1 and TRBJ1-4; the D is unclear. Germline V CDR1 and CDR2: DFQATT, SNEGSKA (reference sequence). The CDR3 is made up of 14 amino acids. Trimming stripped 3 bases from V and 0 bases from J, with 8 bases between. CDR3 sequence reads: CSARGFATNEKLFF. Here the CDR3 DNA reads TGCAGTGCTAGGGGCTTTGCAACTAATGAAAAACTGTTTTTT.

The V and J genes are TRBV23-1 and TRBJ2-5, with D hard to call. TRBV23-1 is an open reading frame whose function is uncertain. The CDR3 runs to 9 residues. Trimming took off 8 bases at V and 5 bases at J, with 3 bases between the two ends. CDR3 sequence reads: CASAETQYF. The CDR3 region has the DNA TGCGCCAGCGCGGAGACCCAGTACTTC.

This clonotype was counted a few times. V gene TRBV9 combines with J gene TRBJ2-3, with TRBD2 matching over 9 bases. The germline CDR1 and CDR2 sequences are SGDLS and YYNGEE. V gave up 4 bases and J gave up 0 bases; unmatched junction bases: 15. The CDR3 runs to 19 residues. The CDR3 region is CASSPRSGGPLSSTDTQYF. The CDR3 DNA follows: TGTGCCAGCAGCCCTCGGAGCGGGGGGCCTCTGTCGAGCACAGATACGCAGTATTTT.

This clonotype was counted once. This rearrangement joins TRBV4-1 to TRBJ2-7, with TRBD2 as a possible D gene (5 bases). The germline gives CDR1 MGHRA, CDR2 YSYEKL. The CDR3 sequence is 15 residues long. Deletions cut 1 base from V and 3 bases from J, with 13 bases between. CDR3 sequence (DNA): TGCGCCAGCAGCCAAGCGCCTCGGGAAGGCTACGAGCAGTACTTC. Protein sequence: CASSQAPREGYEQYF.

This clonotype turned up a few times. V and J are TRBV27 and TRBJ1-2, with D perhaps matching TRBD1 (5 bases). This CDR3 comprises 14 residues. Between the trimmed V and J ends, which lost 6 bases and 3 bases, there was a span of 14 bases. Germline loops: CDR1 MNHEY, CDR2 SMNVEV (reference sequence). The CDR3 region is CASSPAGRDYGYTF. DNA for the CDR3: TGTGCCAGCAGCCCCGCCGGCAGGGACTATGGCTACACCTTC.

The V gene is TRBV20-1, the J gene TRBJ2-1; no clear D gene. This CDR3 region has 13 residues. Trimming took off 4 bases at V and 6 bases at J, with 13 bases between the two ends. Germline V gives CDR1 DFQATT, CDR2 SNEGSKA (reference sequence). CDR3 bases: TGCAGTGCTAAAATGGGCGACACCAATGAGCAGTTCTTC. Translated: CSAKMGDTNEQFF.

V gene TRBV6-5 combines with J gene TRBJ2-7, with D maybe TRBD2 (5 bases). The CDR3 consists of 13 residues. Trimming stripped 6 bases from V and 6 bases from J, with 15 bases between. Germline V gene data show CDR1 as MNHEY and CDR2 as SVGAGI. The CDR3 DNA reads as TGTGCCAGCAGAAGCGGACCATTGGGCGAGCAGTACGTC. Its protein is CASRSGPLGEQYV.

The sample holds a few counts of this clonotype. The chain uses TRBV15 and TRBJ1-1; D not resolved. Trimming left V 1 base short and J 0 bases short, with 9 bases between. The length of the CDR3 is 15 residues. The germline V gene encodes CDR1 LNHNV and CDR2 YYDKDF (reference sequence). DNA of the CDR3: TGTGCCACCAGCAGAGGAGGTACCTTGAACACTGAAGCTTTCTTT. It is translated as CATSRGGTLNTEAFF.

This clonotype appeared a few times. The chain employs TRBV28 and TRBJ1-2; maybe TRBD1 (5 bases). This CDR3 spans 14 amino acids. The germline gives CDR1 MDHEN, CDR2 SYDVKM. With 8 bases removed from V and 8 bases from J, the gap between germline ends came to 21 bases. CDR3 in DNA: TGTGCCAGCTGCCGCTCTTTCCGGGAGGGGGGCTACACCTTC. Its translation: CASCRSFREGGYTF.

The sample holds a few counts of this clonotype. This CDR3 is CASSEVLAAGSLSETQYF. The CDR3, as DNA: TGTGCCAGCAGTGAAGTACTCGCCGCGGGGTCCCTTAGTGAGACCCAGTACTTC. The V call is TRBV25-1, the J call TRBJ2-5; D is possibly TRBD2 (6 bases). Trimming removed 2 bases from V and 5 bases from J, with 24 bases in between. This CDR3 has 18 amino acids. From germline, CDR1 is MGHDK and CDR2 SYGVNS.

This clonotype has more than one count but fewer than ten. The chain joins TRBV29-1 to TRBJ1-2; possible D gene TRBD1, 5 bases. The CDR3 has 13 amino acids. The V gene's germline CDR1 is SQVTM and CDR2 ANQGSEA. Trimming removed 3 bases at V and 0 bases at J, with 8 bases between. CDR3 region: CSVDQGTNYGYTF. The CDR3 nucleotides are TGCAGCGTTGACCAGGGTACTAACTATGGCTACACCTTC.

CDR3 in DNA: TGTGCCAGTACCCCAGAGGGGGAGGGGGTCCAGCCCCAGCATTTT. It codes for CASTPEGEGVQPQHF. This chain links TRBV19 with TRBJ1-5; a possible D gene is TRBD1 (6 bases). Germline CDR1 and CDR2: LNHDA and SQIVND (reference sequence). Trimming cost V 7 bases and J 7 bases, with 20 bases left between them. The CDR3 is 15 residues long.

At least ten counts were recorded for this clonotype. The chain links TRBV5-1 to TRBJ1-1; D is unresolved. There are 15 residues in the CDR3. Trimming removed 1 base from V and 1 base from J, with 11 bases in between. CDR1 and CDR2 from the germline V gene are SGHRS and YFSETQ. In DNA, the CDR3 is TGCGCCAGCAGCTTGTCCTTGGCAGAGAACACTGAAGCTTTCTTT. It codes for CASSLSLAENTEAFF.

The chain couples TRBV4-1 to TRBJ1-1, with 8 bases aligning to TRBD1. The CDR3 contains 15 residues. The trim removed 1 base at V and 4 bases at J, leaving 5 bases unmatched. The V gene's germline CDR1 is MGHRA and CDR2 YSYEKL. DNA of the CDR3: TGCGCCAGCAGCCAAGGGCAGGGGGCGCGCACTGAAGCTTTCTTT. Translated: CASSQGQGARTEAFF.